Listed below are T cell receptor beta chains from one sample, sequenced in a study of blood T cell repertoires in COVID-19. Sequencing was performed with immunoSEQ multiplex PCR; in TCRdb, only in-frame clones are kept and a portion is missing. The sample lists around 130,000 clones, more than 80% occurring once. The specimen sequenced was peripheral blood. Every receptor here comes from a human donor in a cohort sampled during active COVID-19. Both conserved end residues are part of each CDR3. A D gene is named only where the DNA matches it firmly. Size is stated for part of the rows, as once, few or many counts, or as a class when the clone is expanded.

D,V,J,size,DNA,CDR3
NA,TRBV7-3,TRBJ1-1,NA,TGTGCCAGCAGCACCAAGCAGGGAACTGAAGCTTTCTTT,CASSTKQGTEAFF
NA,TRBV7-8,TRBJ1-2,NA,TGTGCCAGCAGCTTAGCTGACAGTGGCTACACCTTC,CASSLADSGYTF
TRBD1,TRBV19,TRBJ1-4,NA,TGTGCCAGTAGCCGGACAGGCGAAAAACTGTTTTTT,CASSRTGEKLFF
NA,TRBV2,TRBJ1-2,NA,TGTGCCAGTCCCGCTAGGGGCGGCTACACCTTC,CASPARGGYTF
TRBD2,TRBV4-1,TRBJ2-1,NA,TGCGCCAGCAGGCGTAGCGGGGGGGCCTACAATGAGCAGTTCTTC,CASRRSGGAYNEQFF
NA,TRBV7-3,TRBJ2-3,NA,TGTGCCAGCAGCTTTCAGGGGGGCCTCACAGATACGCAGTATTTT,CASSFQGGLTDTQYF
NA,TRBV30,TRBJ1-2,NA,TGTGCTTTGCGGGTTGACTATGGCTACACCTTC,CALRVDYGYTF
NA,TRBV30,TRBJ1-1,NA,TGTGCCTGGAGTGTACAGGGGAACACTGAAGCTTTCTTT,CAWSVQGNTEAFF
NA,TRBV5-4,TRBJ1-2,NA,TGTGCCAGCAGCTTGAGGGGTAACTATGGCTACACCTTC,CASSLRGNYGYTF
TRBD1,TRBV5-4,TRBJ1-2,few,TGTGCCAGCAGCTCGTACGACAGGGGAGTTCCCTATGGCTACACCTTC,CASSSYDRGVPYGYTF
TRBD2,TRBV7-8,TRBJ2-5,NA,TGTGCCAGCAGACCTCTCACTAGCGGGAGTGGGGCCCAGTACTTC,CASRPLTSGSGAQYF
NA,TRBV2,TRBJ1-3,NA,TGTGCCAGCAAGTTCGACATAGTCTCTGGAAACACCATATATTTT,CASKFDIVSGNTIYF
NA,TRBV18,TRBJ2-2,NA,TGTGCCAGCTCCCCGAGGACAGCTAACACCGGGGAGCTGTTTTTT,CASSPRTANTGELFF
TRBD2,TRBV5-1,TRBJ2-1,NA,TGCGCCAGCAGCGGGACCGGGACTAGCGGGGGGGATAGGCCCTACAATGAGCAGTTCTTC,CASSGTGTSGGDRPYNEQFF
NA,TRBV30,TRBJ1-1,NA,TGTGCCTGGCGGAACGGGGGGCGGACTGAAGCTTTCTTT,CAWRNGGRTEAFF
NA,TRBV6-1,TRBJ2-3,NA,TGTGCCAGCAGTGAAGACGGGGGAGTCACAGATACGCAGTATTTT,CASSEDGGVTDTQYF
NA,TRBV6-2/TRBV6-3,TRBJ2-3,NA,TGTGCCAGCAGTTACTCCATGAGTAGCGCCACCACAGATACGCAGTATTTT,CASSYSMSSATTDTQYF
TRBD1,TRBV5-5,TRBJ2-2,NA,TGTGCCAGCAGCTTTACTCCCGGGACAGGGCCCACCGGGGAGCTGTTTTTT,CASSFTPGTGPTGELFF
TRBD2,TRBV2,TRBJ2-1,NA,TGTGCCAGCAGGAGGACTAGCGGGAGCAATGAGCAGTTCTTC,CASRRTSGSNEQFF
TRBD1,TRBV6-6,TRBJ2-3,NA,TGTGCCAGCAGCAGAAACAGGGGGTCGGAAGATACGCAGTATTTT,CASSRNRGSEDTQYF
NA,TRBV6-5,TRBJ1-1,NA,TGTGCCAGCATCGCGACAGGCCGGAACACTGAAGCTTTCTTT,CASIATGRNTEAFF
NA,TRBV24-1,TRBJ2-2,NA,TGTGCCACCAGTGATTTGGGCGGGACGAACACCGGGGAGCTGTTTTTT,CATSDLGGTNTGELFF